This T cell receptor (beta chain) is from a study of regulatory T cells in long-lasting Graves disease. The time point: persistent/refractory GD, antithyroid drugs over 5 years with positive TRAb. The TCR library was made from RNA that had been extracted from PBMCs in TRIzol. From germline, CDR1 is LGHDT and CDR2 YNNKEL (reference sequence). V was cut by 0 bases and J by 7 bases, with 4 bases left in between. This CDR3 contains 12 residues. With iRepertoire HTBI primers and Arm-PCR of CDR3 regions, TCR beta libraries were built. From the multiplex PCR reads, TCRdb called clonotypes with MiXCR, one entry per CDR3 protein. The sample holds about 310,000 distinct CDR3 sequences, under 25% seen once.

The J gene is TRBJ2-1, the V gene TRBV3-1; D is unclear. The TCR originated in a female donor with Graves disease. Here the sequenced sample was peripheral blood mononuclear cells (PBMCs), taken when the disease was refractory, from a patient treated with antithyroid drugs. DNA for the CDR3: TGTGCCAGCAGCCAAGATGAAAATGAGCAGTTCTTC. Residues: CASSQDENEQFF.